The rows below give T cell receptor beta chains drawn from one sample of a study of blood T cell repertoires in COVID-19. Here immunoSEQ multiplex PCR was the method, and the copy in TCRdb shows in-frame clones only, minus some. The data hold over 100,000 clones, with approximately 87% observed a single time. Sequencing used peripheral blood. The receptors derive from a woman aged 60 to 75 with acute or convalescent COVID-19. CDR3s include the opening cysteine and the closing phenylalanine or tryptophan. The D gene is left open where the match is weak. Some rows mark clone size as missing; the rest say once, few, many or name a class of expanded clone.

v_gene	j_gene	abundance	d_gene	CDR3aa	CDR3nt
TRBV3-1/TRBV3-2	TRBJ2-5	.	.	CASSQGSQGQETQYF	TGTGCCAGCAGCCAAGGATCTCAGGGACAAGAGACCCAGTACTTC
TRBV14	TRBJ2-2	.	.	CASSQVSGYTGELFF	TGTGCCAGCAGCCAAGTTAGCGGATACACCGGGGAGCTGTTTTTT
TRBV5-6	TRBJ1-1	.	.	CASSADWNTEAFF	TGTGCCAGCAGCGCAGACTGGAACACTGAAGCTTTCTTT
TRBV14	TRBJ1-2	.	.	CASSPRRDSNYGYTF	TGTGCCAGCAGCCCGCGACGGGATTCTAACTATGGCTACACCTTC
TRBV5-1	TRBJ2-2	.	TRBD2	CASSLPTSGVNTGELFF	TGCGCCAGCAGCCTCCCTACTAGCGGGGTTAACACCGGGGAGCTGTTTTTT
TRBV7-3	TRBJ2-1	.	TRBD2	CASSRTSGRWGYNEQFF	TGTGCCAGCAGCCGGACTAGCGGGAGATGGGGCTACAATGAGCAGTTCTTC
TRBV5-1	TRBJ1-4	few	.	CASSLEAGGEKLFF	TGCGCCAGCAGCTTGGAAGCAGGTGGCGAAAAACTGTTTTTT
TRBV28	TRBJ1-4	.	.	CASSLYPVTTNEKLFF	TGTGCCAGCAGTTTATACCCGGTTACAACTAATGAAAAACTGTTTTTT
TRBV5-6	TRBJ1-5	.	.	CASSLARGDQPQHF	TGTGCCAGCAGCTTGGCCAGGGGCGATCAGCCCCAGCATTTT
TRBV6-5	TRBJ1-3	.	.	CASLRADSGNTIYF	TGTGCCAGCTTGAGGGCTGACTCTGGAAACACCATATATTTT
TRBV7-3	TRBJ2-1	.	.	CASSLRGGEQFF	TGTGCCAGCAGCTTAAGAGGGGGTGAGCAGTTCTTC
TRBV29-1	TRBJ2-5	once	TRBD2	CSVVPLGLAGVVEETQYF	TGCAGCGTTGTTCCCCTGGGACTAGCGGGGGTAGTTGAAGAGACCCAGTACTTC
TRBV18	TRBJ2-4	.	.	CASSPPWPAKNIQYF	TGTGCCAGCTCACCACCGTGGCCTGCCAAAAACATTCAGTACTTC
TRBV6-5	TRBJ1-5	.	.	CASSYSGGPQHF	TGTGCCAGCAGTTACTCCGGAGGGCCCCAGCATTTT
TRBV30	TRBJ1-1	.	.	CAWTTPLGRHMNTEAFF	TGTGCCTGGACCACCCCGTTGGGGCGCCACATGAACACTGAAGCTTTCTTT
TRBV28	TRBJ2-2	.	TRBD1	CASIRGQGYSVGTGELFF	TGTGCCAGCATAAGGGGACAGGGGTATTCGGTGGGCACCGGGGAGCTGTTTTTT
TRBV2	TRBJ1-2	.	TRBD1	CASSRTGPPYTF	TGTGCCAGCAGTCGGACAGGGCCTCCCTACACCTTC
TRBV5-1	TRBJ2-1	once	.	CASSWSFNEQFF	TGCGCCAGCAGCTGGAGCTTTAATGAGCAGTTCTTC
TRBV28	TRBJ1-2	.	.	CASSLGSSGYYGYTF	TGTGCCAGCAGCCTTGGGTCGTCGGGATACTATGGCTACACCTTC
TRBV3-1/TRBV3-2	TRBJ2-7	few	.	CATPLGAYRPGGKQYF	TGTGCCACCCCGCTCGGGGCGTACCGCCCAGGGGGGAAGCAGTACTTC
TRBV27	TRBJ2-2	.	.	CASSLWAGKNTGELFF	TGTGCCAGCAGTTTATGGGCAGGGAAGAACACCGGGGAGCTGTTTTTT
TRBV2	TRBJ1-2	once	.	CASRIRDTDFGGYTF	TGTGCCAGCAGGATCCGGGACACGGATTTTGGTGGCTACACCTTC
TRBV11-2	TRBJ1-3	.	.	CASKPSRDILPGGGNTIYF	TGTGCCAGCAAACCGTCCCGGGACATTCTCCCGGGCGGGGGAAACACCATATATTTT
TRBV29-1	TRBJ1-2	.	.	CSVGQLNNYGYTF	TGCAGCGTTGGACAACTTAACAACTATGGCTACACCTTC
TRBV15	TRBJ1-5	.	TRBD1	CATSRRTGGNQPQHF	TGTGCCACCAGCAGAAGGACAGGGGGCAATCAGCCCCAGCATTTT
TRBV2	TRBJ2-1	.	TRBD1	CASSRGQGPYNEQFF	TGTGCCAGCAGTCGGGGACAGGGGCCATACAATGAGCAGTTCTTC
TRBV9	TRBJ1-6	.	.	CASSVATYRPLTLHF	TGTGCCAGCAGCGTAGCCACCTACAGGCCACTCACCCTCCACTTT
TRBV5-4	TRBJ2-5	.	TRBD2	CASSSIAGGQETQYF	TGTGCCAGCAGCTCCATAGCGGGGGGCCAGGAGACCCAGTACTTC
TRBV5-4	TRBJ1-1	.	TRBD1	CASSSGTGGAWTEAFF	TGTGCCAGCAGCTCTGGGACAGGGGGCGCTTGGACTGAAGCTTTCTTT
TRBV11-2	TRBJ2-1	once	.	CASSSRGDEQFF	TGTGCCAGCAGCTCCAGGGGTGATGAGCAGTTCTTC
TRBV11-3	TRBJ2-1	.	TRBD1	CASSLTGPYNEQFF	TGTGCCAGCAGCTTGACAGGGCCCTACAATGAGCAGTTCTTC
TRBV5-1	TRBJ1-4	few	TRBD1	CASSPNRGRGEKLFF	TGCGCCAGCAGCCCAAACAGGGGGCGAGGGGAAAAACTGTTTTTT
TRBV21-1	TRBJ2-3	.	.	CASSPQPLRRGCTDTQYF	TGTGCCAGCAGCCCCCAACCCCTGAGGCGGGGGTGCACAGATACGCAGTATTTT
TRBV5-6	TRBJ1-3	.	.	CASSSDRGNTIYF	TGTGCCAGCAGCTCCGACAGGGGAAACACCATATATTTT
TRBV7-2	TRBJ2-3	few	.	CASSARQGRGTDTQYF	TGTGCCAGCAGCGCCCGACAGGGGCGGGGGACAGATACGCAGTATTTT
TRBV9	TRBJ2-3	.	.	CASSGNRDKGTRDTQYF	TGTGCCAGCAGCGGCAATCGGGACAAGGGGACGAGGGATACGCAGTATTTT
TRBV18	TRBJ1-1	once	TRBD1	CASSLGTGGEAFF	TGTGCCAGCTCATTAGGGACAGGGGGCGAAGCTTTCTTT
TRBV2	TRBJ1-6	.	.	CASTRREIDSPLHF	TGTGCCAGCACGAGGAGGGAAATTGATTCACCCCTCCACTTT
TRBV19	TRBJ2-7	.	.	CASSFTSSSYEQYF	TGTGCCAGTAGTTTTACTAGTAGCTCCTACGAGCAGTACTTC
TRBV5-4	TRBJ2-7	.	TRBD1	CASSGPDRAGQYF	TGTGCCAGCAGCGGCCCGGACAGGGCGGGACAGTACTTC
TRBV5-3	TRBJ2-1	.	.	CARSSPRWGGHNEQFF	TGTGCCAGAAGCTCACCTAGGTGGGGGGGGCACAATGAGCAGTTCTTC
TRBV28	TRBJ1-2	.	TRBD1	CASKTGGHGYTF	TGTGCCAGTAAGACAGGGGGTCATGGCTACACCTTC
TRBV11-2	TRBJ1-5	.	.	CASSYSLDQPQHF	TGTGCCAGCAGCTATAGTCTAGATCAGCCCCAGCATTTT
TRBV14	TRBJ2-7	.	TRBD2	CASSQGLAGLYEQYF	TGTGCCAGCAGCCAGGGTCTAGCGGGATTGTACGAGCAGTACTTC
TRBV2	TRBJ2-5	.	.	CASSEEHREETQYF	TGTGCCAGCAGTGAAGAACACAGGGAAGAGACCCAGTACTTC
TRBV5-1	TRBJ2-1	.	TRBD2	CASSLDPLAGAVSEQFF	TGCGCCAGCAGCTTGGACCCCTTAGCGGGAGCTGTCAGTGAGCAGTTCTTC
TRBV5-1	TRBJ2-7	.	TRBD1	CASSLAGTGGQNEQYF	TGCGCCAGCAGCTTGGCCGGGACAGGGGGACAAAACGAGCAGTACTTC
TRBV10-3	TRBJ2-1	.	TRBD2	CAISDIGTSGLLGGQFF	TGTGCCATCAGTGACATCGGGACTAGCGGGTTATTGGGTGGGCAGTTCTTC
TRBV3-1/TRBV3-2	TRBJ2-3	.	.	CASSTRGGSTDTQYF	TGTGCCAGCAGCACCCGCGGGGGCAGCACAGATACGCAGTATTTT
TRBV6-2/TRBV6-3	TRBJ2-7	few	TRBD2	CASSMRTSGSYEQYF	TGTGCCAGCAGTATGAGGACTAGCGGGTCCTACGAGCAGTACTTC
TRBV21-1	TRBJ1-1	.	.	CASSKGQGRGMNTEAFF	TGTGCCAGCAGCAAGGGACAGGGAAGAGGGATGAACACTGAAGCTTTCTTT
TRBV12-2	TRBJ1-3	.	.	CASRFSDFSGNTIYF	TGTGCAAGTCGCTTTTCGGACTTCTCTGGAAACACCATATATTTT
TRBV5-1	TRBJ1-1	.	.	CASSLNQGYTEAFF	TGCGCCAGCAGCTTGAATCAGGGATACACTGAAGCTTTCTTT
TRBV6-2/TRBV6-3	TRBJ1-1	.	.	CASSPTMNTEAFF	TGTGCCAGCAGCCCAACTATGAACACTGAAGCTTTCTTT
TRBV6-6	TRBJ1-1	once	.	CASSYPPGQRNTEAFF	TGTGCCAGCAGTTACCCTCCGGGACAAAGGAACACTGAAGCTTTCTTT
TRBV20-1	TRBJ2-1	.	TRBD1	CSASGDRGGNEQFF	TGCAGTGCTAGTGGGGACAGGGGGGGCAATGAGCAGTTCTTC
TRBV11-2	TRBJ1-1	.	.	CASSLEPGDTEAFF	TGTGCCAGCAGCTTAGAACCAGGGGACACTGAAGCTTTCTTT
TRBV7-9	TRBJ2-7	.	.	CASSLGAGVEQYF	TGTGCCAGCAGCTTAGGGGCAGGGGTCGAGCAGTACTTC